This T cell receptor beta chain emerged from a study of blood T cell repertoires in COVID-19. Study background: Sites across the United States, Italy and Spain contributed samples from acute and convalescent COVID-19. PBMCs, B-cell-depleted T cells, or T cells were the source of the cDNA or gDNA that made up the material.

Methods used by the authors: Amplified reference gene primers provided the basis for estimating nucleated cell counts. Some clones are missing from TCRdb's copy, which holds only in-frame ones; the method was immunoSEQ multiplex PCR. From that table come the V and J calls and clone size; the DNA was used to work out D and trimming. The table has some 180,000 clones, around 90% seen once. The V gene's germline CDR1 is SGHNT and CDR2 YYREEE (reference sequence). This CDR3 comprises 15 residues. V was shortened by 6 bases and J by 3 bases, with 16 bases between the two germline ends. The V and J genes are TRBV5-4 and TRBJ2-1, with D perhaps matching TRBD2 (6 bases). This TCR was recovered from a man aged 45-65 years with acute or convalescent COVID-19. Source material: peripheral blood. The CDR3 reads CASTDGDLVYNEQFF. The DNA of the CDR3 is TGTGCCAGCACCGACGGGGACTTGGTCTACAATGAGCAGTTCTTC.